Each of the 32 T cell receptor beta chains below was sequenced from the same sample in a study of beta chain features in type 1 diabetes. Their antigens remain unidentified. The investigators reverse transcribed all of the isolated RNA, so they sequenced expressed TCRB transcripts. Sequencing was performed with immunoSEQ multiplex PCR; in TCRdb, only in-frame clones are kept and a portion is missing. The sample includes roughly 150,000 clones, about 9% of them seen just once. Study-level results: Shorter TCRB CDR3s, moderately but significantly so, marked every one of the four CD4+ subsets in Type 1 diabetes patients.

Sequencing was carried out using central memory CD4+ T cells from blood. These receptors were collected from a woman aged 25 to 45 with type 1 diabetes.

V and J are TRBV7-9 and TRBJ1-5; 10 bases map to TRBD1. The V gene's germline CDR1 is SEHNR and CDR2 FQNEAQ (reference sequence). CDR3 length: 18 residues. V lost 1 base to trimming and J lost 2 bases; unmatched junction nucleotides: 8. The CDR3 here is CASSLVVTGGAGNQPQHF. The CDR3 region has the DNA TGTGCCAGCAGCTTAGTGGTGACAGGGGGCGCGGGCAATCAGCCCCAGCATTTT.

This clone was counted a few times. The chain carries TRBV7-3 and TRBJ2-1, with 9 bases identical to TRBD1. Looked up from germline, CDR1 is SGHTA and CDR2 is FQGTGA. The length of the CDR3 is 15 residues. V lost 0 bases, J lost 6 bases, and 3 bases stayed unmatched. The CDR3 loop is CASSLTGTGFNEQFF. In nucleotides, the CDR3 is TGTGCCAGCAGCTTAACCGGGACAGGGTTCAATGAGCAGTTCTTC.

This clone was picked up a small number of times. The gene calls are TRBV30 and TRBJ2-5; D ambiguous. Germline CDR1 and CDR2: GTSNPN and SVGIG (reference sequence). Deletions cut 5 bases from V and 1 base from J, with 11 bases between. This CDR3 contains 13 residues. The CDR3: CAWAAGSQETQYF. CDR3 nucleotides: TGTGCCTGGGCCGCCGGGTCCCAAGAGACCCAGTACTTC.

The rearrangement joins TRBV7-9 to TRBJ1-4, with 7 bases matching TRBD1. The ends lost 5 bases at V and 0 bases at J; junction bases unmatched: 3. Germline CDR1 is SEHNR and CDR2 is FQNEAQ (reference sequence). CDR3 length: 15 amino acids. CDR3 sequence reads: CASSAQGSTNEKLFF. Here the CDR3 DNA reads TGTGCCAGCAGCGCACAGGGGTCAACTAATGAAAAACTGTTTTTT.

This clone has at least ten counts. The genes are TRBV7-9 and TRBJ2-7; possible D gene TRBD2, 5 bases. The V end lost 5 bases, the J end lost 3 bases, and 11 bases lay between the germline ends. The CDR3 runs to 13 residues. Germline CDR1 and CDR2: SEHNR and FQNEAQ (reference sequence). CDR3 protein: CASSPGRDYEQYF. In nucleotides, the CDR3 is TGTGCCAGCAGCCCCGGACGGGACTACGAGCAGTACTTC.

The sample holds a few counts of this clone. The chain recombines TRBV19 with TRBJ2-1, with D tentatively TRBD2 (5 bases). Germline V gives CDR1 LNHDA, CDR2 SQIVND (reference sequence). V lost 2 bases to trimming and J lost 0 bases, with 8 bases between them. The CDR3 contains 15 residues. The CDR3 DNA reads TGTGCCAGTAGTATACCGGGGTACTCCTACAATGAGCAGTTCTTC. It is translated as CASSIPGYSYNEQFF.

The sample holds a few counts of this clone. The rearrangement links TRBV4-1 to TRBJ1-1; D might be TRBD1 (5 bases). Germline CDR1 is MGHRA and CDR2 is YSYEKL. V gave up 3 bases and J gave up 3 bases, with 11 bases separating them. The CDR3 sequence is 14 residues long. DNA for the CDR3: TGCGCCAGCAGCCAGATGGGGGGAGACACTGAAGCTTTCTTT. Its protein product is CASSQMGGDTEAFF.

This clone was seen a few times. The genes are TRBV4-2 and TRBJ2-1, with 11 bases lining up with TRBD2. The CDR3 is made up of 19 amino acids. V dropped 4 bases and J dropped 0; count of bases not matched to a gene: 11. Germline loops: CDR1 LGHNA, CDR2 YNFKEQ. CDR3 sequence (DNA): TGTGCCAGCAGCCTCCGCCTACTAGCGGGAGCCGGCTCCTACAATGAGCAGTTCTTC. Translating gives CASSLRLLAGAGSYNEQFF.

This clone was observed many times. The chain has TRBV15 and TRBJ2-1; 9 nucleotides agree with TRBD2. Germline trimming cut 0 bases from V and 6 bases from J; bases unmatched to any gene: 9. CDR1 and CDR2 (germline): LNHNV, YYDKDF (reference sequence). The CDR3 sequence is 17 residues long. In DNA, the CDR3 is TGTGCCACCAGCAGAGATATCGCGGCTAGCGGGATCAATGAGCAGTTCTTC. Encoded protein: CATSRDIAASGINEQFF.

The CDR3 coding sequence is TGTGCCAGCAGCCCCGCGAACTATGGCTACACCTTC. Its translation: CASSPANYGYTF. V and J are TRBV28 and TRBJ1-2; no clear D. CDR3 length equals 12 residues. The ends were cut back, 6 bases at V and 2 bases at J, with 7 bases in the middle. Germline V CDR1 and CDR2: MDHEN, SYDVKM.

This clone turned up a few times. This rearrangement joins TRBV19 to TRBJ1-5, with D maybe TRBD1 (6 bases). This CDR3 contains 15 residues. Trimming shortened V by 5 bases and J by 3 bases, and 14 bases separated the two germline ends. Germline V gives CDR1 LNHDA, CDR2 SQIVND (reference sequence). CDR3 bases: TGTGCCAGTAGTGGAGGCAGGGGATCCAATCAGCCCCAGCATTTT. This gives the protein CASSGGRGSNQPQHF.

The rearrangement links TRBV4-3 to TRBJ2-2; maybe TRBD2 (6 bases). Trimming cost V 0 bases and J 7 bases, with 15 bases left between them. The CDR3 totals 16 residues. CDR1 and CDR2 (germline): LGHNA, YSLEER. CDR3 nucleotides: TGCGCCAGCAGCCAAGAGGGAGGTCTAGTCCTCGGGGAGCTGTTTTTT. It specifies CASSQEGGLVLGELFF.

This clone was detected once. The rearrangement uses TRBV11-1 and TRBJ2-3; D is undetermined. CDR1 is SGHAT, CDR2 FQDESV, per germline (reference sequence). The CDR3 runs to 14 residues. The V end was cut by 3 bases, the J end by 3 bases, with 10 bases between. The CDR3 reads CASSLAAITDTQYF. DNA for the CDR3: TGTGCCAGCAGCTTGGCCGCAATAACAGATACGCAGTATTTT. Combining the CDR3 with reference TRBV11-1 and TRBJ2-3 gives the whole variable domain EAEVAQSPRYKITEKSQAVAFWCDPISGHATLYWYRQILGQGPELLVQFQDESVVDDSQLPKDRFSAERLKGVDSTLKIQPAELGDSAMYLCASSLAAITDTQYFGPGTRLTVL.

This clone was counted between two and nine times. This chain links TRBV11-2 with TRBJ2-3; TRBD2 matches 10 bases. The CDR3 is 16 residues long. The V gene end was trimmed by 4 bases and the J gene end by 5 bases; junction bases not matched to a gene: 9. CDR1 is SGHAT, CDR2 FQNNGV, per germline. CDR3 bases: TGTGCCAGCAGCTCACTAGCGGGAAATTTGGTAGATACGCAGTATTTT. It translates to CASSSLAGNLVDTQYF.

This rearrangement joins TRBV18 to TRBJ2-7; 7 nucleotides match TRBD1. Losses at the gene ends were 5 bases for V and 5 bases for J; bases not matched to a gene: 6. The CDR3 is 13 residues long. Germline CDR1 KGHSH, CDR2 LQKENI. CDR3 in DNA: TGTGCCAGCTCATTACGACAGGGCCACGAGCAGTACTTC. This gives the protein CASSLRQGHEQYF.

Note on this clone: Other DNA variants within this sample encode the same CDR3. The chain joins TRBV7-2 to TRBJ1-5, with D tentatively TRBD1 (5 bases). The germline V gene encodes CDR1 SGHTA and CDR2 FQGNSA. The CDR3 is 14 amino acids. Trimming shortened V by 5 bases and J by 3 bases, and 11 bases separated the two germline ends. The CDR3 nucleotides read TGTGCCAGCAGCCTAGACAGCTCCAATCAGCCCCAGCATTTT. Encoded protein: CASSLDSSNQPQHF.

This clone was observed a few times. This chain joins TRBV5-1 and TRBJ2-7, with D unclear. The germline CDR1 and CDR2 sequences are SGHRS and YFSETQ. The ends were cut back, 2 bases at V and 0 bases at J, with 12 bases in the middle. The CDR3 consists of 15 residues. The DNA for the CDR3 is TGCGCCAGCAGCTTAACCGGTACGAGCTCCTACGAGCAGTACTTC. This codes for CASSLTGTSSYEQYF. Supplemented by reference TRBV5-1 and TRBJ2-7, the full variable domain reads KAGVTQTPRYLIKTRGQQVTLSCSPISGHRSVSWYQQTPGQGLQFLFEYFSETQRNKGNFPGRFSGRQFSNSRSEMNVSTLELGDSALYLCASSLTGTSSYEQYFGPGTRLTVT.

The rearrangement uses TRBV7-2 and TRBJ1-1; no clear D. The CDR3 has 14 residues. V lost 5 bases and J lost 4, with 14 bases in between. Germline V CDR1 and CDR2: SGHTA, FQGNSA. Written as DNA, the CDR3 is TGTGCCAGCAGCCCTCAAGGAGGGATCACTGAAGCTTTCTTT. Translating gives CASSPQGGITEAFF.

The table lists this clone with a few counts. This rearrangement joins TRBV29-1 to TRBJ1-2; 9 nucleotides line up with TRBD1. Unmatched junction bases numbered 9, after V lost 6 bases and J lost 4 bases. This CDR3 has 14 residues. Germline V gives CDR1 SQVTM, CDR2 ANQGSEA. The CDR3 DNA reads TGCAGCGTCCGATCGGGGACAGGGAGCTATGGCTACACCTTC. This codes for CSVRSGTGSYGYTF.

This chain uses TRBV11-3 with TRBJ2-3; the match to TRBD1 covers 12 bases. Looked up from germline, CDR1 is SGHNT and CDR2 is YENEEA. CDR3 length: 16 amino acids. Trimming removed 6 bases from V and 4 bases from J; junction bases left unmatched: 8. CDR3 coding DNA: TGTGCCAGCAGTCCTCTTGGGGACAGGGGGCCAGATACGCAGTATTTT. This encodes CASSPLGDRGPDTQYF.

The rearrangement links TRBV25-1 to TRBJ1-1; TRBD1 matches at 8 bases. Per germline, CDR1 MGHDK and CDR2 SYGVNS. V dropped 2 bases and J dropped 1; count of bases not matched to a gene: 0. This CDR3 region has 14 residues. CDR3 sequence: CASSETGGNTEAFF. CDR3 bases: TGTGCCAGCAGTGAAACAGGGGGGAACACTGAAGCTTTCTTT.

J is TRBJ2-7 and V is TRBV5-1, with 9 bases matching TRBD1. The CDR3 spans 17 residues. V was clipped by 4 bases and J by 0 bases; unmatched bases: 11. Germline CDR1 is SGHRS and CDR2 is YFSETQ. The CDR3 region has the DNA TGCGCCAGCAGCCTCGCCCCGAGGGACAGGGCCTCCTACGAGCAGTACTTC. Translated, it gives CASSLAPRDRASYEQYF.

This clone was counted between two and nine times. V gene TRBV5-1 combines with J gene TRBJ2-2; D is perhaps TRBD2 (6 bases). Germline assignment: CDR1 SGHRS and CDR2 YFSETQ. Trimming left V 5 bases short and J 4 bases short, with 18 bases between. This CDR3 is built from 16 residues. This chain's CDR3 is CASRPSSSESTGELFF. As DNA, the CDR3 is TGCGCCAGCAGACCTAGCTCTAGCGAGAGCACCGGGGAGCTGTTTTTT.

In this sample, this clone turned up a few times. This chain links TRBV30 with TRBJ2-5, with D unclear. Germline V gene sequence: CDR1 GTSNPN, CDR2 SVGIG (reference sequence). This CDR3 is 13 amino acids long. V was shortened by 1 base and J by 7 bases, with 13 bases between the two germline ends. DNA for the CDR3: TGTGCCTGGAGTGGGGCGACGATCGGGACCCAGTACTTC. Protein: CAWSGATIGTQYF.

This clone was picked up a small number of times. This chain's CDR3 is CASSLVGTSVHNEQFF. As DNA, the CDR3 is TGTGCCAGCAGCTTAGTAGGGACTAGCGTCCACAATGAGCAGTTCTTC. The chain has TRBV7-2 and TRBJ2-1, with TRBD2 matching over 10 bases. The CDR3 is 16 residues long. The germline V gene has CDR1 SGHTA and CDR2 FQGNSA. V lost 1 base and J lost 5; bases outside the gene matches: 5.

In its sample, this clone was seen a few times. V and J are TRBV2 and TRBJ2-7, with 10 bases lining up with TRBD2. The CDR3 extends over 15 amino acids. The junction had 11 bases not matched to a gene; V was cut back by 10 bases and J by 2 bases. The V gene's germline CDR1 is SNHLY and CDR2 FYNNEI. CDR3 sequence (DNA): TGTGCCACCGATACGAAAGCGGGAGGGCCCTACGAGCAGTACTTC. Translated, it gives CATDTKAGGPYEQYF.

CDR3 nucleotides: TGTGCCTGGAGTGTTGGAGGGAATGAAAAACTGTTTTTT. It specifies CAWSVGGNEKLFF. The J gene is TRBJ1-4, the V gene TRBV30; no clear D. This CDR3 region has 13 residues. Germline values: CDR1 GTSNPN, CDR2 SVGIG (reference sequence). V lost 0 bases to trimming and J lost 5 bases, with 7 bases between them.

Only a few counts were recorded for this clone. The genes are TRBV28 and TRBJ1-2, with D possibly TRBD1 on 6 matching bases. Germline V gene lookup returns CDR1 MDHEN and CDR2 SYDVKM. There are 14 residues in the CDR3. Trimming cost V 2 bases and J 4 bases, with 11 bases left between them. The CDR3 loop is CASSLGGASYGYTF. CDR3 DNA: TGTGCCAGCAGTTTAGGGGGCGCTTCCTATGGCTACACCTTC.

This clone was seen more than once but under ten times. The CDR3 spells CAWSPHTENTEAFF. In nucleotides, the CDR3 is TGTGCCTGGAGTCCCCACACCGAGAACACTGAAGCTTTCTTT. This chain links TRBV30 with TRBJ1-1; D ambiguous. The CDR3 is made up of 14 amino acids. V lost 2 bases and J lost 1, with 11 bases in between. Germline CDR1 is GTSNPN and CDR2 is SVGIG (reference sequence).

J is TRBJ2-3 and V is TRBV6-5; possibly TRBD2 for D (5 bases). The CDR3 spans 14 residues. CDR1 and CDR2 from the germline V gene are MNHEY and SVGAGI. The V and J ends lost 2 bases and 0 bases respectively, with 6 bases between them. The CDR3 spells CASSYRESTDTQYF. The DNA for the CDR3 is TGTGCCAGCAGTTACAGGGAGAGCACAGATACGCAGTATTTT.

This clone was picked up a small number of times. The rearrangement links TRBV10-2 to TRBJ1-1, with D uncertain. Germline assignment: CDR1 WSHSY and CDR2 SAAADI. V lost 5 bases to trimming and J lost 0 bases, with 7 bases between them. The CDR3 is 13 amino acids. The CDR3 region has the DNA TGCGCCAGCAGTACTTTCATGAACACTGAAGCTTTCTTT. Residues: CASSTFMNTEAFF.

The sample holds a few counts of this clone. The rearrangement uses TRBV15 and TRBJ1-1; tentative D call: TRBD1 (5 bases). The ends were cut back, 0 bases at V and 8 bases at J, with 10 bases in the middle. The CDR3 extends over 13 amino acids. Germline loops: CDR1 LNHNV, CDR2 YYDKDF (reference sequence). CDR3 region: CATSRDSHREAFF. DNA of the CDR3: TGTGCCACCAGCAGAGATTCACACAGGGAAGCTTTCTTT.